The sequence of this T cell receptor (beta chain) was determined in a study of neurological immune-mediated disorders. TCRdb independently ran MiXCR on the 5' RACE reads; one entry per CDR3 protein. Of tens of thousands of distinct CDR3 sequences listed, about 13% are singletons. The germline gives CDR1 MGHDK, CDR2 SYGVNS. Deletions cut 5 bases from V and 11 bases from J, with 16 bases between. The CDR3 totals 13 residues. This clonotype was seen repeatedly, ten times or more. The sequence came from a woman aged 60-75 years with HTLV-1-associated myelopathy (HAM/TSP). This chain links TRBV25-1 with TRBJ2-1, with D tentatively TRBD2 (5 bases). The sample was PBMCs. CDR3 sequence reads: CASSRPGSSQQFF. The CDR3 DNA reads TGTGCCAGCAGTCGCCCTGGGAGTTCTCAGCAGTTCTTC. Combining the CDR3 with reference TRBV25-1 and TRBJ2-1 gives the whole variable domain EADIYQTPRYLVIGTGKKITLECSQTMGHDKMYWYQQDPGMELHLIHYSYGVNSTEKGDLSSESTVSRIRTEHFPLTLESARPSHTSQYLCASSRPGSSQQFFGPGTRLTVL.